This T cell receptor (beta chain) derives from a study of cytomegalovirus exposure and HLA in healthy donors. Study at large: A data release that came early held tens of millions of unique TCRs from HLA-typed donors.

About this clone: Its antigen is not identified. The germline gene is not matched at one end of the junction; a read error may be the cause.

The study ran its PCR with 60 Vbeta and 13 Jbeta primers. Assay used: immunoSEQ multiplex PCR; TCRdb lists only in-frame clones, some missing. This table holds some 150,000 clones, 80% to 85% found once. Findings and caveats of the study: Most subjects had HLA-A and HLA-B alleles reportedly predicted accurately by TCR beta sequences.

The CDR3 length is 13 residues. Germline V CDR1 and CDR2: SEHNR, FQNEAQ (reference sequence). The specimen sequenced was PBMCs. The rearrangement links TRBV7-9 to TRBJ1-2; D remains ambiguous. The sequence was collected from a male donor in good health and CMV-seronegative. The DNA of the CDR3 is TGTTCCAGCAGCTTAGACACTAACTATGGCTACACCTTC. Its protein is CSSSLDTNYGYTF.